The 5 T cell receptor beta chains given below trace back to one sample, sequenced in a study of human T cells and chemical hapten exposure. TCRdb itself ran the RACE reads through MiXCR, one entry per CDR3 protein. The sample has 150,000 to 200,000 distinct CDR3 sequences, around 15% seen once. Time point meaning: patch test 1, 2 weeks after DPC sensitization. Treatment noted: therapeutic diphenylcyclopropenone sensitization with weekly scalp DPC. The sequencing used whole blood, collected in connection with sensitization to the hapten diphenylcyclopropenone (DPC). The receptors were gathered from a woman aged 30 to 39 with alopecia areata. Some clones in this sample may be carry-over from other donors' samples.

V usage is TRBV27 and J usage is TRBJ1-2; D is unresolved. The CDR3 sequence is 12 residues long. The V and J ends lost 5 bases and 4 bases respectively, with 8 bases between them. Germline CDR1 and CDR2: MNHEY and SMNVEV (reference sequence). This chain's CDR3 is CASSGVGYGYTF. The CDR3 nucleotides read TGTGCCAGCAGTGGGGTGGGCTATGGCTACACCTTC.

This clonotype was observed a handful of times. The chain joins TRBV20-1 to TRBJ1-2, with a tentative D call TRBD1 (5 bases). V was pared by 0 bases and J by 0 bases, with 11 bases between. CDR1 is DFQATT, CDR2 SNEGSKA, per germline (reference sequence). This CDR3 contains 15 residues. The CDR3 coding sequence is TGCAGTGCTAGAGAATTGGGACGGACTAACTATGGCTACACCTTC. Protein sequence: CSARELGRTNYGYTF.

In this sample, this clonotype turned up many times. For the CDR3, the DNA is TGCAGTGCGAAACCCAGGAGAGGGGGTTCACCCCTCCACTTT. Translation: CSAKPRRGGSPLHF. This rearrangement joins TRBV20-1 to TRBJ1-6, with D perhaps matching TRBD1 (6 bases). This CDR3 spans 14 amino acids. The germline gives CDR1 DFQATT, CDR2 SNEGSKA (reference sequence). Trimming stripped 6 bases from V and 9 bases from J, with 18 bases between.

The table lists this clonotype with a few counts. The chain employs TRBV11-3 and TRBJ2-2, with TRBD2 identical over 10 bases. Trimming removed 7 bases from V and 6 bases from J; junction bases left unmatched: 8. The CDR3 extends over 15 amino acids. From germline, CDR1 is SGHNT and CDR2 YENEEA. This chain's CDR3 is CASTHSGGLAGELFF. The CDR3 nucleotides are TGTGCCAGCACTCATAGCGGGGGGTTGGCCGGGGAGCTGTTTTTT.

The sample holds many counts of this clonotype. This rearrangement joins TRBV29-1 to TRBJ1-1; D uncertain. The CDR3 sequence is 11 residues long. CDR1 and CDR2 from the germline V gene are SQVTM and ANQGSEA. Trimming pared 6 bases from V and 3 bases from J, leaving 8 bases between. CDR3 DNA: TGCAGCGTGGGAGCGGACACTGAAGCTTTCTTT. It yields the protein CSVGADTEAFF.